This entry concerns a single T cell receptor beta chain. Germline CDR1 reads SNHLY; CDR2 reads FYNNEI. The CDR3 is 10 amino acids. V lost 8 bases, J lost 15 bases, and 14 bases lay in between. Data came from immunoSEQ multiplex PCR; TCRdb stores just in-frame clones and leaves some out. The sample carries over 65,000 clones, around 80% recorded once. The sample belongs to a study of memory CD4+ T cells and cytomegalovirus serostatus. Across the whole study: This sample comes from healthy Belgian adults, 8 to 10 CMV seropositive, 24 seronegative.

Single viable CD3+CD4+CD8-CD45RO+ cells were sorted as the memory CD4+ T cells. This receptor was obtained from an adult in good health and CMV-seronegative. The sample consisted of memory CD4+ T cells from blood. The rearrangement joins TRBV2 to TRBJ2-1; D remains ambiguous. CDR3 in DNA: TGTGCCAGCGGACCGGGCAAGGGGTTCTTC. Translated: CASGPGKGFF.